The clone carrying this T cell receptor beta chain was recorded at least ten times. Its antigen is not identified. V lost 0 bases, J lost 10 bases, and 5 bases stayed unmatched. Germline V lookup: CDR1 MGHRA, CDR2 YSYEKL. This CDR3 contains 15 residues. The data belong to a study of response to subunit inactivated influenza vaccine. Study-level results: The authors suggested that every seasonal influenza vaccination recruits few new T cells.

A single record per CDR3 protein comes from TCRdb applying MiXCR to the RT-PCR reads. The sample has about 180,000 distinct CDR3 sequences; about 9.3% are singletons. The starting material was non-naive T cells sorted from PBMCs, obtained on the day of vaccination. V is TRBV4-1 and J is TRBJ2-1; TRBD2 aligns across 11 bases. This clonotype was sampled from a middle-aged man who received an inactivated influenza vaccine. The CDR3 region is CASSQEVTSGVEQFF. CDR3 nucleotide sequence: TGCGCCAGCAGCCAAGAGGTGACTAGCGGGGTCGAGCAGTTCTTC.